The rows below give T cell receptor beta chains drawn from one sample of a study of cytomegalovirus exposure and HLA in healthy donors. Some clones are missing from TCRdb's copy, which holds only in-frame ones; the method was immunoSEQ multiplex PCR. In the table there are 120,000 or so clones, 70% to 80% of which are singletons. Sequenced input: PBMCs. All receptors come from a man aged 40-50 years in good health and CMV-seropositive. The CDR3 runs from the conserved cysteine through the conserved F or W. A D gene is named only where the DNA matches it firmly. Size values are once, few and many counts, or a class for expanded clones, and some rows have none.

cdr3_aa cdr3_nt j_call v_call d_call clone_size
CAGSVDRARPGELFF TGTGCCGGCAGCGTAGACAGGGCGCGCCCCGGGGAGCTGTTTTTT TRBJ2-2 TRBV9 TRBD1 -
CASSQTPGTSGRTETQYF TGCGCCAGCAGCCAAACCCCCGGGACTAGCGGGAGGACGGAGACCCAGTACTTC TRBJ2-5 TRBV4-1 TRBD2 -
CASSFRTEPQHF TGTGCCAGCAGTTTTCGGACAGAGCCCCAGCATTTT TRBJ1-5 TRBV28 - -
CASSPRGTSGGTDTQYF TGTGCCAGCAGCCCCCGGGGGACTAGCGGGGGGACAGATACGCAGTATTTT TRBJ2-3 TRBV11-3 TRBD2 -
CASSRTGYGYTF TGCGCCAGCAGCCGGACAGGTTATGGCTACACCTTC TRBJ1-2 TRBV4-3 TRBD1 -
CASSPRVEATNIQYF TGTGCCAGCTCACCACGGGTCGAGGCAACAAACATTCAGTACTTC TRBJ2-4 TRBV18 - few
CASSFFTGTDTQYF TGTGCCAGCAGCTTTTTTACTGGCACAGATACGCAGTATTTT TRBJ2-3 TRBV7-2 - -
CASSDGTENEKLFF TGTGCCAGCAGTGACGGGACAGAGAATGAAAAACTGTTTTTT TRBJ1-4 TRBV2 TRBD1 -
CASSPSVPTDTQYF TGCGCCAGCAGCCCTAGCGTTCCCACAGATACGCAGTATTTT TRBJ2-3 TRBV4-1 - -
CASSETQGVNQPQHF TGTGCCAGCAGTGAGACGCAGGGGGTCAATCAGCCCCAGCATTTT TRBJ1-5 TRBV2 TRBD1 -
CASSLGALSGNTIYF TGTGCCAGCAGTCTTGGGGCACTCTCTGGAAACACCATATATTTT TRBJ1-3 TRBV6-1 - once